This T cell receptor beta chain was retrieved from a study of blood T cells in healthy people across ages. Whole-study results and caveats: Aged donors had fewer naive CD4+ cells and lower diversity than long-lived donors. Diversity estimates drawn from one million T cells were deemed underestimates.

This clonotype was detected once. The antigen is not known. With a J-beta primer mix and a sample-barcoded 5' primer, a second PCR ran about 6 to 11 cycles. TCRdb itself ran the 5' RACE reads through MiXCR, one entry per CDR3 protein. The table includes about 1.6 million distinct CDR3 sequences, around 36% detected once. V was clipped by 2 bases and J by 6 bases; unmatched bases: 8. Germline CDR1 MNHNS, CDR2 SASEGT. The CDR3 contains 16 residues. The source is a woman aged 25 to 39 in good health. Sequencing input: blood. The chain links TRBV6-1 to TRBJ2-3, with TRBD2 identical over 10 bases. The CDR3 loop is CASSELGLAGADTQYF. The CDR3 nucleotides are TGTGCCAGCAGTGAACTGGGCCTAGCGGGAGCGGATACGCAGTATTTT.